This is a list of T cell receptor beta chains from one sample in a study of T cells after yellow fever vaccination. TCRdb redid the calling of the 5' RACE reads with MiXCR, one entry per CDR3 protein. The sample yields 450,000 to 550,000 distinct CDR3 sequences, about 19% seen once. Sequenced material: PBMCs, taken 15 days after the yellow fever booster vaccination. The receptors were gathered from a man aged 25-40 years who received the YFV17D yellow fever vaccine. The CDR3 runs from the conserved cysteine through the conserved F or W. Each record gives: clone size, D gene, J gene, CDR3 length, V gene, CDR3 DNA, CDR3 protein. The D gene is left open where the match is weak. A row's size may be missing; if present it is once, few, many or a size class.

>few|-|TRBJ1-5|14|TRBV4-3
TGCGCCAGCAGCCAACAGGCACGGGGTCAGCCCCAGCATTTT
CASSQQARGQPQHF
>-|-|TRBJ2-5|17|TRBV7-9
TGTGCCAGCAGCTTAGTGGGATTGTCCCCACACCAAGAGACCCAGTACTTC
CASSLVGLSPHQETQYF
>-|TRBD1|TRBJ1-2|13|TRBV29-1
TGCAGCGTTACCCCGGGACAGGCGTATGGCTACACCTTC
CSVTPGQAYGYTF
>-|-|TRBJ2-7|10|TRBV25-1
TGTGCCAGCAGTGGGGACGAGCAGTACTTC
CASSGDEQYF
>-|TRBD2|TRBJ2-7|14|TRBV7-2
TGTGCCAGCAGGCCAAGCGGGAGATCGCCCGAGCAGTACTTC
CASRPSGRSPEQYF
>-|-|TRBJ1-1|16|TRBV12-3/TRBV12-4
TGTGCCAGCAGTTTCACCTGGACAGCCCGTAACACTGAAGCTTTCTTT
CASSFTWTARNTEAFF
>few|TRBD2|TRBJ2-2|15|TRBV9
TGTGCCAGCAGCGTAGGCGTGACTAGCCTGGGGGAGCTGTTTTTT
CASSVGVTSLGELFF
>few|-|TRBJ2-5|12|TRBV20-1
TGCAGTGCTCCCCATGGAAAAGAGACCCAGTACTTC
CSAPHGKETQYF
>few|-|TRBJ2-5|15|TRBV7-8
TGTGCCAGCAGCTTAGATTCGACGGGCCAAGAGACCCAGTACTTC
CASSLDSTGQETQYF
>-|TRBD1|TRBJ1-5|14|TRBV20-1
TGCAGTGCTAGTCCTGGACAGGGTCATTCGCCCCAGCATTTT
CSASPGQGHSPQHF
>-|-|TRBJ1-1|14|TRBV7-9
TGTGCCAGCAGCTTAGGGTCTGGGGGCACTGAAGCTTTCTTT
CASSLGSGGTEAFF
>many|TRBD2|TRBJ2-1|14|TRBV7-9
TGTGCCGGCCGGACTAGCGGGACTTACAATGAGCAGTTCTTC
CAGRTSGTYNEQFF
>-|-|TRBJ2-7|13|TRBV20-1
TGCAGTGCTAGCACAGGCTCCCCCTACGAGCAGTACTTC
CSASTGSPYEQYF
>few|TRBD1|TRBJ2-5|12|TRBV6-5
TGTGCCAGCAGGGGGACAGCGGAGACCCAGTACTTC
CASRGTAETQYF
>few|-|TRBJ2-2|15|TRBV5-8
TGTGCCAGCAGCGGAGGAGGGAGGAACACCGGGGAGCTGTTTTTT
CASSGGGRNTGELFF
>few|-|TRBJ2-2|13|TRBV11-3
TGTGCCAGCAGCCAGGGACCCACCGGGGAGCTGTTTTTT
CASSQGPTGELFF
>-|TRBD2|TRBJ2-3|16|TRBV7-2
TGTGCCAGCAGCCCCGTTAGCGGGAGTCAGACAGATACGCAGTATTTT
CASSPVSGSQTDTQYF
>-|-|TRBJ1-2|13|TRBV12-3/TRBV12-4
TGTGCCAGCAGTCACGGCGTGACCTATGGCTACACCTTC
CASSHGVTYGYTF
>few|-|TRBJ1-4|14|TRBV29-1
TGCAGCGTTGAAGTCAGGAGGGCTGGTGAAAAACTGTTTTTT
CSVEVRRAGEKLFF
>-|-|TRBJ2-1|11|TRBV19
TGTGCCAGTATGATGAGGGGCCCGGTGTTCTTC
CASMMRGPVFF
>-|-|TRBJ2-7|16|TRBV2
TGTGCCAGCAGTGTTCCGGGGCCGACTAGTGGGTACGAGCAGTACTTC
CASSVPGPTSGYEQYF
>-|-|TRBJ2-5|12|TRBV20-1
TGCAGTGCTAACCGGAAGGGGGAGACCCAGTACTTC
CSANRKGETQYF
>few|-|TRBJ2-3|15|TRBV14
TGTGCCAGCAGCCAAGATCCAGGGTTGCCAGATACGCAGTATTTT
CASSQDPGLPDTQYF
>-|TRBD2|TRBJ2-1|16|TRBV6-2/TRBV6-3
TGTGCCAGCAGGGGGACTAGCGGGAGTTTGTTCAATGAGCAGTTCTTC
CASRGTSGSLFNEQFF
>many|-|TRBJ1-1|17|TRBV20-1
TGCAGTGCTAGAGATTACGGGATACAGGGCGGCAACACTGAAGCTTTCTTT
CSARDYGIQGGNTEAFF
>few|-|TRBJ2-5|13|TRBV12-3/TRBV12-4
TGTGCCAGCAGTTTTCAGGGAATTGAGACCCAGTACTTC
CASSFQGIETQYF
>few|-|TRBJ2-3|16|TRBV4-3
TGCGCCAGCAGCCAAGATCACATTGGCCGTAGGAATACGCAGTATTTT
CASSQDHIGRRNTQYF
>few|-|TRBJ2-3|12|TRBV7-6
TGTGCCAGCAGCCAATATAGCGATACGCAGTATTTT
CASSQYSDTQYF
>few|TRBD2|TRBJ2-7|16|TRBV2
TGTGCCAGCAGTGAAGGTCCAGCGGGAGAGGCGGCGGGGCAGTACTTC
CASSEGPAGEAAGQYF
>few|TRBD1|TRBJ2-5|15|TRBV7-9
TGTGCCAGCAATTCCGGACAGGGGAGGGGAGAGACCCAGTACTTC
CASNSGQGRGETQYF
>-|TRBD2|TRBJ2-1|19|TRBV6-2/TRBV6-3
TGTGCCAGCAGTTACCTGTATTCCATAAGCGGGAGTTCCTACAATGAGCAGTTCTTC
CASSYLYSISGSSYNEQFF
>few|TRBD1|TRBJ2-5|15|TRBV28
TGTGCCAGCAGTTTATCCACCGGGACAGTGGAGACCCAGTACTTC
CASSLSTGTVETQYF
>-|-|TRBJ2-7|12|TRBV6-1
TGTGCCAGCAGCCAGGGGAGGTACGAGCAGTACTTC
CASSQGRYEQYF
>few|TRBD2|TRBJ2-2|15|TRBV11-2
TGTGCCAGCAGCGCGACTAGCGGGAGGACCGGGGAGCTGTTTTTT
CASSATSGRTGELFF
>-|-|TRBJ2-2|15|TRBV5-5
TGTGCCAGCAGCCAAAGACCCGCCGGAGGCGGGGAGCTGTTTTTT
CASSQRPAGGGELFF
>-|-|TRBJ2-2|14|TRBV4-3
TGCGCCAGCGGTGAAAGTGGAAACACCGGGGAGCTGTTTTTT
CASGESGNTGELFF
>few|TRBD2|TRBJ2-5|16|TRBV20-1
TGCAGTGCTAGAACCACGCTAGCGGGAGAGCAAGAGACCCAGTACTTC
CSARTTLAGEQETQYF
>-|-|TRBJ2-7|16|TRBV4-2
TGTGCCAGCAAACTCTCGTCGAGGGGGGGCTCCTACGAGCAGTACTTC
CASKLSSRGGSYEQYF
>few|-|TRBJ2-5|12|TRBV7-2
TGTGCCAGCAGTAAATTGACAGAGACCCAGTACTTC
CASSKLTETQYF
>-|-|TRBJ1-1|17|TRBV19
TGTGCCAGTAGTATAGGGGAAGCGGACTGCTTGAACACTGAAGCTTTCTTT
CASSIGEADCLNTEAFF
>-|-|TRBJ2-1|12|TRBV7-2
TGTGCCAGCAGCCCAGAGGTGGGGAGGCAGTTCTTC
CASSPEVGRQFF
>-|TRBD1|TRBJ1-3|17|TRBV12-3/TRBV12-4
TGTGCCAGCAGTTTATTTGCGGACAGGGGGCTTGGAAACACCATATATTTT
CASSLFADRGLGNTIYF
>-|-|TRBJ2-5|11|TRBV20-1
TGCAGTGCCTCCCCTCCAGAGACCCAGTACTTC
CSASPPETQYF
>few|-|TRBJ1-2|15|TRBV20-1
TGCAGTGCTAGTCTCCTATCAGGGTTTAACTATGGCTACACCTTC
CSASLLSGFNYGYTF
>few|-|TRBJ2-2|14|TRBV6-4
TGTGCCAGCAGTGACCTAATCGGCACCGGGGAGCTGTTTTTT
CASSDLIGTGELFF
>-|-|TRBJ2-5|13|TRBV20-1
TGCAGTGTGGCCGGGGAAAGCAAAGAGACCCAGTACTTC
CSVAGESKETQYF
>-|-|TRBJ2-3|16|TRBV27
TGTGCCAGCAGTCACGGCCGGGGCCGCGGAGCAGATACGCAGTATTTT
CASSHGRGRGADTQYF
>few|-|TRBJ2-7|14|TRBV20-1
TGCAGTGCGGACACAGGGGGCGGGGGGTACGAGCAGTACTTC
CSADTGGGGYEQYF
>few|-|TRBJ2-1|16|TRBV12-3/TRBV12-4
TGTGCCAGCAGTTTCCCCGGTTCCTTACTAAACAATGAGCAGTTCTTC
CASSFPGSLLNNEQFF
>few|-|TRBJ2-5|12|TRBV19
TGTGCCAGTACTGACAGCCAAGAGACCCAGTACTTC
CASTDSQETQYF
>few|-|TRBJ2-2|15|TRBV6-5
TGTGCCAGCAGCCGCCGGAGCGGGAACACCGGGGAGCTGTTTTTT
CASSRRSGNTGELFF
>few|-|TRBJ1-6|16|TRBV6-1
TGTGCCAGCAGCCTCAGGGCGGGGGCCTATAATTCACCCCTCCACTTT
CASSLRAGAYNSPLHF
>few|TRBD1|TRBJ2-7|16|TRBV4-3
TGCGCCAGCAGCCAAGGCCTTCGACAGGGGGCTAGGGAGCAGTACTTC
CASSQGLRQGAREQYF
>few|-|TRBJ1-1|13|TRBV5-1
TGCGCCAGCAGCTTGGGCCAGGTCACTGAAGCTTTCTTT
CASSLGQVTEAFF
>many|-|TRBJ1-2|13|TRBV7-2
TGTGCCAGCAGAGGGTCGGGGAACTATGGCTACACCTTC
CASRGSGNYGYTF
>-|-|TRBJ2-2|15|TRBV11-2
TGTGCCAGCAGCTTAGTTGAGTTCGGCACCGGGGAGCTGTTTTTT
CASSLVEFGTGELFF
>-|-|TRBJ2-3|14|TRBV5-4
TGTGCCAGCAGCTCTGCGGGATTTATGGATACGCAGTATTTT
CASSSAGFMDTQYF